The T cell receptor (beta chain) described here comes from a study of T-cell reconstitution after alpha-beta-depleted transplantation in children. Construction of the TCRbeta library involved unique molecular identifiers. TCRdb called the PCR reads again in MiXCR, with one record for every CDR3 protein. Among almost 500,000 distinct CDR3 sequences, about 12% were seen once, and the ten largest hold roughly 5.4%. Germline trimming cut 4 bases from V and 3 bases from J; bases unmatched to any gene: 6. Germline CDR1 MNHEY, CDR2 SMNVEV (reference sequence). The CDR3 consists of 15 residues. This clonotype was seen a few times.

This TCR was recovered from a human donor who donated a stem cell graft to a child with combined immunodeficiency. The sequences come from PBMCs from the stem cell graft donor, collected from the stem cell graft. The J gene is TRBJ2-7, the V gene TRBV27; 10 bases fit TRBD2. CDR3 coding DNA: TGTGCCAGCAGTTCCCGGACTAGCGGTGACTACGAGCAGTACTTC. Protein sequence: CASSSRTSGDYEQYF.